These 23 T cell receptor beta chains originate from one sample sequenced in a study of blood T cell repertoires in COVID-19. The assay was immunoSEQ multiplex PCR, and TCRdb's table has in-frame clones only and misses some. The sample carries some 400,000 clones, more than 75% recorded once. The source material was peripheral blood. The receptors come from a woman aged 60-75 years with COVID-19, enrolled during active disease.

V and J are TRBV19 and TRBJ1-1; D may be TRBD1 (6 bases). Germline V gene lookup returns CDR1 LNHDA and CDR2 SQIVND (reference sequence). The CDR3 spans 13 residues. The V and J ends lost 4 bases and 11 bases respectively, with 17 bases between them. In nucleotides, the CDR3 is TGTGCCAGTAGTACACTCACAGGGTCAGAGGCTTTCTTT. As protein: CASSTLTGSEAFF.

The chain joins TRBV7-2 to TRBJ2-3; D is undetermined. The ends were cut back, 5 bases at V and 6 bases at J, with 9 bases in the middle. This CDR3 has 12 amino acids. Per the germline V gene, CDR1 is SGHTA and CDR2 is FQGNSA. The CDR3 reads CASSKVRDTQYF. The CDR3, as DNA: TGTGCCAGCAGCAAGGTGAGGGATACGCAGTATTTT.

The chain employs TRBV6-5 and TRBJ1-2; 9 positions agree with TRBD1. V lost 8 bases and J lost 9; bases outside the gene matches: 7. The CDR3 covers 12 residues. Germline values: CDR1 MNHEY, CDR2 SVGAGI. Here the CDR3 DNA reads TGTGCCAGCTTCGGACAGGGGATCAGCTACACCTTC. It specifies CASFGQGISYTF.

CDR3 in DNA: TGTGCCAGCTCGCCGGACAATTTTGTGGCCACTGAAGCTTTCTTT. This encodes CASSPDNFVATEAFF. The rearrangement joins TRBV18 to TRBJ1-1; possibly TRBD1 for D (5 bases). This CDR3 is 15 amino acids long. Germline CDR1 reads KGHSH; CDR2 reads LQKENI. V lost 6 bases, J lost 4 bases, and 18 bases lay in between.

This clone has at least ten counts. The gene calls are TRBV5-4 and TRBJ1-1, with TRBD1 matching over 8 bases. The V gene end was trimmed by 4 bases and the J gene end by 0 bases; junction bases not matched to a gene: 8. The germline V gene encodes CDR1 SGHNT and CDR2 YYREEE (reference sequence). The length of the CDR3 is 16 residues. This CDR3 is CASSPKAGGMNTEAFF. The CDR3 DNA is TGTGCCAGCAGCCCCAAAGCAGGGGGCATGAACACTGAAGCTTTCTTT.

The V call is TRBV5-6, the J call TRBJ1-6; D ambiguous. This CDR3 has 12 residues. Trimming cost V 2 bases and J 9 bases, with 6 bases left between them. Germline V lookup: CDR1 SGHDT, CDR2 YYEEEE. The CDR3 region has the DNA TGTGCCAGCAGCTTCAGGCGTTCACCCCTCCACTTT. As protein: CASSFRRSPLHF.

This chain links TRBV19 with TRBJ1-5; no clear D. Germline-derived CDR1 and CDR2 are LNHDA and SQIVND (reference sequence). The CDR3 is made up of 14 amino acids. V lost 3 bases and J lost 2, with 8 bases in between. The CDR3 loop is CASSIGVGNQPQHF. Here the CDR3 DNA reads TGTGCCAGTAGTATCGGGGTTGGCAATCAGCCCCAGCATTTT.

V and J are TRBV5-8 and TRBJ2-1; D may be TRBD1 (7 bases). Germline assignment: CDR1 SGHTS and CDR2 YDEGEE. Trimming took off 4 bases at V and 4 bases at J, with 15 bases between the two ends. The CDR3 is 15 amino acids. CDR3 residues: CASSAAGQNYNEQFF. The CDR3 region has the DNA TGTGCCAGCAGCGCGGCGGGACAGAATTACAATGAGCAGTTCTTC.

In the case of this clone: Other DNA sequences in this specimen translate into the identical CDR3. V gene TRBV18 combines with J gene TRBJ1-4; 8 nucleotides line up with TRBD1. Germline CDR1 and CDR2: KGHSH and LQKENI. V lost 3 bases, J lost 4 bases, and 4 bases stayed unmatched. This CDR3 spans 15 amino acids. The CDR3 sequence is CASSPGQGGNEKLFF. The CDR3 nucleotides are TGTGCCAGCTCACCTGGACAGGGAGGTAATGAAAAACTGTTTTTT.

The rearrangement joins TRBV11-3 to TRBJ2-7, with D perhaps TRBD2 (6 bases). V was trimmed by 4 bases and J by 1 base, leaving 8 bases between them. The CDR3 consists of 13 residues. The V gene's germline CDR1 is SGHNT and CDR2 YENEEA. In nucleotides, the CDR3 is TGTGCCAGCAGCTCGCGGGGTTCCTACGAGCAGTACTTC. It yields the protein CASSSRGSYEQYF. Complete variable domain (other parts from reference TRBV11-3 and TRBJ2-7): EAGVVQSPRYKIIEKKQPVAFWCNPISGHNTLYWYLQNLGQGPELLIRYENEEAVDDSQLPKDRFSAERLKGVDSTLKIQPAELGDSAVYLCASSSRGSYEQYFGPGTRLTVT.

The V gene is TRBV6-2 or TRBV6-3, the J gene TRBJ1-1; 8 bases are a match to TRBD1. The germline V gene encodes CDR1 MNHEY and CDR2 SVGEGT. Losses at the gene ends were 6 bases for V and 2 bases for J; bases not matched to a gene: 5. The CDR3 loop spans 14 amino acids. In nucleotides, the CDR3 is TGTGCCAGCAGCCTAACAGGGGGAAACACTGAAGCTTTCTTT. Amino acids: CASSLTGGNTEAFF.

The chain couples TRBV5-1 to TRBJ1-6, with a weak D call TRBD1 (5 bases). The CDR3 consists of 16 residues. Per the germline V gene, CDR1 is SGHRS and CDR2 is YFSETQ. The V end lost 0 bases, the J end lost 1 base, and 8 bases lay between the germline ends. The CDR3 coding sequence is TGCGCCAGCAGCTTGGTCGGGGGTTCCTATAATTCACCCCTCCACTTT. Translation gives CASSLVGGSYNSPLHF.

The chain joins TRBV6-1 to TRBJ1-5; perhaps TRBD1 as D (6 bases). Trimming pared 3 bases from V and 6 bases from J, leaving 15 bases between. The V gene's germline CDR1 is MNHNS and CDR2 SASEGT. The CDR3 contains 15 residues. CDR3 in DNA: TGTGCCAGCAGTGACCGCGGACAGACCGGTCAGCCCCAGCATTTT. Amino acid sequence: CASSDRGQTGQPQHF.

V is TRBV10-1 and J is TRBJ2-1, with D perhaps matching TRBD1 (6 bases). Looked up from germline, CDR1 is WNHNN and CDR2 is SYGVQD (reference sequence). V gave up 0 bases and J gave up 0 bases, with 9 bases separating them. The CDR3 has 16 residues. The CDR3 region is CASSESTGTSYNEQFF. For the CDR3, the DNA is TGCGCCAGCAGTGAGTCGACAGGCACCTCCTACAATGAGCAGTTCTTC.

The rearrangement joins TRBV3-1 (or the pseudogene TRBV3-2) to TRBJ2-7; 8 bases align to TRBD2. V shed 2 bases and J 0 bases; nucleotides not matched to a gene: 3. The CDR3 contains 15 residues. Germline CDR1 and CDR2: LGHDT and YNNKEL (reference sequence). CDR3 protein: CASSQISGSSYEQYF. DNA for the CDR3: TGTGCCAGCAGCCAAATAAGCGGGAGCTCCTACGAGCAGTACTTC.

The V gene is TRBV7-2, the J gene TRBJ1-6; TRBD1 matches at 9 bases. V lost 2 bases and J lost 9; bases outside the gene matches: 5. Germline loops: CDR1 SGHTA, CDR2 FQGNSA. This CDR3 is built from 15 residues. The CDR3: CASSLWGQGTSPLHF. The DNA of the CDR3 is TGTGCCAGCAGCTTATGGGGACAGGGTACTTCACCCCTCCACTTT.

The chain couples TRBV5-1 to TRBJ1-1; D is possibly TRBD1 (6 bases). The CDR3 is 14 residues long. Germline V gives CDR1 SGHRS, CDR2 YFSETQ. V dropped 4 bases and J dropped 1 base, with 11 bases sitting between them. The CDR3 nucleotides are TGCGCCAGCAGCACCGGGACACAGAACACTGAAGCTTTCTTT. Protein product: CASSTGTQNTEAFF.

CDR3 sequence reads: CASSQGGLTEAFF. CDR3 coding DNA: TGTGCCAGCAGCCAAGGGGGCCTCACTGAAGCTTTCTTT. The chain combines TRBV7-3 with TRBJ1-1, with 7 bases aligning to TRBD1. From germline, CDR1 is SGHTA and CDR2 FQGTGA. V was clipped by 5 bases and J by 4 bases; unmatched bases: 4. The CDR3 loop spans 13 amino acids.

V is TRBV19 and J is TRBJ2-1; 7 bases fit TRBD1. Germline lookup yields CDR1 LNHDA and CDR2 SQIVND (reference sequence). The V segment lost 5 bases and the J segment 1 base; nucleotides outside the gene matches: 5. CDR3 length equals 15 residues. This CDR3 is CASSPTGESYNEQFF. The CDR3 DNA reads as TGTGCCAGTAGTCCTACAGGGGAGTCCTACAATGAGCAGTTCTTC.

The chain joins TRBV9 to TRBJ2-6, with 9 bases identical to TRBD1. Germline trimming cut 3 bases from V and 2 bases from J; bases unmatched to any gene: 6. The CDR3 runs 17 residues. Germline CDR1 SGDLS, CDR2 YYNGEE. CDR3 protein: CASSANRGQAGANVLTF. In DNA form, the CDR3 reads TGTGCCAGCAGCGCAAACAGGGGGCAAGCTGGGGCCAACGTCCTGACTTTC.

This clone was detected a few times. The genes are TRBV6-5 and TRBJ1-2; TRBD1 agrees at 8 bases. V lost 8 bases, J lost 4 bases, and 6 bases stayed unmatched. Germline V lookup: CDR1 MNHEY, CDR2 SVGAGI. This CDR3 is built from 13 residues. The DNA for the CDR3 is TGTGCCAGCGAACCTGGACAGGGCTATGGCTACACCTTC. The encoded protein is CASEPGQGYGYTF.

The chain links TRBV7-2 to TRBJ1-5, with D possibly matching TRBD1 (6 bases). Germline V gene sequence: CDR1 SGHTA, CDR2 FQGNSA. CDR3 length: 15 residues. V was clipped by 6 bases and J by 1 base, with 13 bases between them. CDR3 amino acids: CASSTTGYSNQPQHF. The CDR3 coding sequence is TGTGCCAGCAGTACTACAGGGTACAGCAATCAGCCCCAGCATTTT.

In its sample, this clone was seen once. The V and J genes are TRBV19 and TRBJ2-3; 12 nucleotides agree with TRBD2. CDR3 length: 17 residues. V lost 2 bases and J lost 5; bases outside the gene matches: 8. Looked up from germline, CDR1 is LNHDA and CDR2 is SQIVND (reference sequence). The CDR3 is CASSISASGGAEDTQYF. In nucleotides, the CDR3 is TGTGCCAGTAGTATATCGGCTAGCGGGGGGGCCGAAGATACGCAGTATTTT. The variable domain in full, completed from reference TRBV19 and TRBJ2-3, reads DGGITQSPKYLFRKEGQNVTLSCEQNLNHDAMYWYRQDPGQGLRLIYYSQIVNDFQKGDIAEGYSVSREKKESFPLTVTSAQKNPTAFYLCASSISASGGAEDTQYFGPGTRLTVL.